The rows below give T cell receptor beta chains drawn from one sample of a study of blood T cells in healthy people across ages. TCRdb processed the 5' RACE reads anew with MiXCR; each CDR3 protein has one entry. The sample lists about 970,000 distinct CDR3 sequences, approximately 50% seen once, with about a fifth in the top ten. Sequencing was performed on blood. The receptors here all came from a woman in her sixties or seventies in good health. CDR3s include the opening cysteine and the closing phenylalanine or tryptophan. Fields, in order: V gene, CDR3 length, J gene, clone size, D gene, CDR3 DNA, CDR3 protein. A D gene is named only where the DNA matches it firmly. Rows may omit the clone size; those that give it use once, few, many or a size class.

TRBV12-3/TRBV12-4	15	TRBJ2-3	.	.	TGTGCCAGCAGTCTGGCCGGAGGGCTCAGAGATACGCAGTATTTT	CASSLAGGLRDTQYF
TRBV6-5	15	TRBJ2-7	.	.	TGTGCCAGCAGTTCGGGGTCGGGGATCCCCTACGAGCAGTACTTC	CASSSGSGIPYEQYF
TRBV20-1	17	TRBJ2-5	few	TRBD2	TGCAGTGCGAGGGAGGGACTAGCGGGAGGGCCACGGGAGACCCAGTACTTC	CSAREGLAGGPRETQYF
TRBV14	13	TRBJ1-1	few	.	TGTGCCAGCAGCCAAGAGAGGAACACTGAAGCTTTCTTT	CASSQERNTEAFF
TRBV12-5	12	TRBJ2-1	.	.	TGTGCTAGTGGTGTGGACTACAATGAGCAGTTCTTC	CASGVDYNEQFF
TRBV3-1	13	TRBJ2-1	.	.	TGTGCCAGCAGCCAAGACGGTCGGAGGGGGCAGTTCTTC	CASSQDGRRGQFF
TRBV5-1	16	TRBJ2-1	few	TRBD2	TGCGCCAGCAGCACCCGACTAGCGGGAGCATGGAATGAGCAGTTCTTC	CASSTRLAGAWNEQFF
TRBV12-3/TRBV12-4	11	TRBJ2-3	.	.	TGTGCCAGCAAGTTGCAAGATACGCAGTATTTT	CASKLQDTQYF
TRBV5-1	12	TRBJ2-7	.	.	TGCGCCAGCAAATACGACCAGTGCGAGCAGTACTTC	CASKYDQCEQYF
TRBV20-1	12	TRBJ2-3	.	.	TGCAGTGCTAAAGACCGTGCAGATACGCAGTATTTT	CSAKDRADTQYF